Following are 30 T cell receptor beta chains from one sample sequenced in a study of cytomegalovirus exposure and HLA in healthy donors. Use of 60 Vbeta and 13 Jbeta primers characterized the PCR. Clones were read by immunoSEQ multiplex PCR, and TCRdb kept only the in-frame ones, dropping some. Of under 200,000 clones in the sample, 60% to 80% are singletons; the top ten hold roughly 2.1%. The sequencing sample was made of PBMCs. All receptors come from a man aged 50 to 59 in good health and CMV-seropositive.

The chain carries TRBV29-1 and TRBJ1-2, with TRBD1 identical over 7 bases. Germline CDR1 and CDR2: SQVTM and ANQGSEA. After removal of 5 bases from V and 5 bases from J, the junction contained 8 bases not matched to a gene. The CDR3 is made up of 13 amino acids. CDR3 protein: CSVSGQYSYGYTF. The CDR3 nucleotides read TGCAGCGTTTCGGGACAGTACTCATATGGCTACACCTTC.

This sequence joins TRBV7-9 and TRBJ1-1; D possibly corresponds to TRBD1 (6 bases). Germline loops: CDR1 SEHNR, CDR2 FQNEAQ (reference sequence). The CDR3 runs 13 residues. V was trimmed by 4 bases and J by 1 base, leaving 7 bases between them. CDR3 in DNA: TGTGCCAGCAGCTCGGGACAGAACACTGAAGCTTTCTTT. Amino acids: CASSSGQNTEAFF.

V is TRBV10-1 and J is TRBJ1-3, with 7 nucleotides matching TRBD1. Germline V CDR1 and CDR2: WNHNN, SYGVQD (reference sequence). The junction had 1 base not matched to a gene; V was cut back by 8 bases and J by 3 bases. CDR3 length: 12 amino acids. DNA of the CDR3: TGCGCCAGCGGGGACAGTGGAAACACCATATATTTT. This codes for CASGDSGNTIYF.

The sample holds a few counts of this clone. The V and J genes are TRBV4-3 and TRBJ2-6, with 8 positions matching TRBD2. The CDR3 length is 19 residues. Looked up from germline, CDR1 is LGHNA and CDR2 is YSLEER. V dropped 0 bases and J dropped 2; count of bases not matched to a gene: 9. The CDR3 is CASSQEPHPGGAGANVLTF. CDR3 nucleotide sequence: TGCGCCAGCAGCCAAGAGCCTCACCCGGGGGGGGCTGGGGCCAACGTCCTGACTTTC.

The chain is built from TRBV30 and TRBJ1-2; 11 bases line up with TRBD1. CDR1 and CDR2 from the germline V gene are GTSNPN and SVGIG (reference sequence). Germline trimming cut 2 bases from V and 7 bases from J; bases unmatched to any gene: 6. This CDR3 comprises 14 residues. CDR3 sequence reads: CAWSRDRGSLGYTF. CDR3 DNA sequence: TGTGCCTGGAGTCGGGACAGGGGGTCTCTTGGCTACACCTTC.

The chain combines TRBV4-3 with TRBJ1-4; D ambiguous. CDR1 is LGHNA and CDR2 is YSLEER in the germline V gene. The CDR3 extends over 13 amino acids. V gave up 4 bases and J gave up 8 bases, with 11 bases separating them. The chain's CDR3 is CASSRQTQEKLFF. The CDR3 DNA sequence: TGCGCCAGCAGCCGGCAGACACAGGAAAAACTGTTTTTT.

The chain employs TRBV5-1 and TRBJ2-3; TRBD1 aligns across 9 bases. V was clipped by 5 bases and J by 6 bases; unmatched bases: 16. Germline V gene data show CDR1 as SGHRS and CDR2 as YFSETQ. There are 17 residues in the CDR3. CDR3 in amino acids: CASRSGTGLFSGDTQYF. DNA for the CDR3: TGCGCCAGCAGGTCCGGGACAGGGTTGTTTTCAGGTGATACGCAGTATTTT.

This chain joins TRBV28 and TRBJ2-1; TRBD2 agrees at 7 bases. This CDR3 contains 16 residues. V lost 6 bases, J lost 2 bases, and 10 bases stayed unmatched. Looked up from germline, CDR1 is MDHEN and CDR2 is SYDVKM. CDR3 in amino acids: CASSPLGGSPYNEQFF. The CDR3 coding sequence is TGTGCCAGCAGCCCATTGGGGGGGTCGCCCTACAATGAGCAGTTCTTC.

The chain carries TRBV6-5 and TRBJ1-1; D is undetermined. CDR1 and CDR2 (germline): MNHEY, SVGAGI. Trimming cost V 2 bases and J 3 bases, with 16 bases left between them. The CDR3 has 16 amino acids. CDR3: CASSYTLGYSDTEAFF. The CDR3 bases are TGTGCCAGCAGTTACACTCTAGGTTATTCGGACACTGAAGCTTTCTTT.

The V gene is TRBV5-1, the J gene TRBJ2-5; 9 nucleotides align to TRBD1. With V trimmed by 3 bases and J by 5 bases, 11 bases remained unmatched. The CDR3 loop spans 16 amino acids. The germline CDR1 and CDR2 sequences are SGHRS and YFSETQ. This chain's CDR3 is CASSWGGQGRTETQYF. The CDR3 coding sequence is TGCGCCAGCAGCTGGGGAGGACAGGGGAGGACGGAGACCCAGTACTTC.

V usage is TRBV25-1 and J usage is TRBJ1-1, with a tentative D call TRBD1 (6 bases). Trimming pared 1 base from V and 3 bases from J, leaving 12 bases between. The CDR3 consists of 15 residues. In germline, CDR1 is MGHDK, CDR2 SYGVNS. The CDR3: CASSESGGADTEAFF. The CDR3 DNA reads TGTGCCAGCAGTGAATCTGGGGGCGCGGACACTGAAGCTTTCTTT.

J is TRBJ2-7 and V is TRBV7-9, with 10 nucleotides matching TRBD2. Per the germline V gene, CDR1 is SEHNR and CDR2 is FQNEAQ (reference sequence). With 0 bases clipped from V and 4 bases from J, the junction kept 3 bases outside the gene matches. This CDR3 contains 15 residues. DNA for the CDR3: TGTGCCAGCAGCTTAGCAGGGACTAGCGAATACGAGCAGTACTTC. Residues: CASSLAGTSEYEQYF.

The V call is TRBV5-1, the J call TRBJ2-7, with D perhaps TRBD1 (5 bases). The CDR3 contains 14 residues. The germline V gene encodes CDR1 SGHRS and CDR2 YFSETQ. V gave up 1 base and J gave up 2 bases, with 10 bases separating them. The CDR3 is CASSLTGSTYEQYF. In DNA, the CDR3 is TGCGCCAGCAGCTTGACAGGCTCTACCTACGAGCAGTACTTC.

Details on this clone: One end of the junction does not line up with germline, which may come from a read error. The rearrangement joins TRBV15 to TRBJ1-6; no clear D gene. The CDR3 sequence is 16 residues long. Germline CDR1 is LNHNV and CDR2 is YYDKDF (reference sequence). CDR3 in amino acids: CATSRDPYGLGSPLHF. CDR3 in DNA: TGTGCCACCAGCCGAGACCCCTACGGACTGGGTTCACCCCTCCACTTT.

This clone was observed a single time. This CDR3 is CASSLGANGAFF. The CDR3 DNA reads as TGCGCCAGCAGCTTGGGGGCAAATGGAGCTTTCTTT. The V call is TRBV5-1, the J call TRBJ1-1; D ambiguous. Per the germline V gene, CDR1 is SGHRS and CDR2 is YFSETQ. The CDR3 extends over 12 amino acids. V was cut by 0 bases and J by 10 bases, with 10 bases left in between. Full variable domain (outside the CDR3, taken from reference TRBV5-1 and TRBJ1-1): KAGVTQTPRYLIKTRGQQVTLSCSPISGHRSVSWYQQTPGQGLQFLFEYFSETQRNKGNFPGRFSGRQFSNSRSEMNVSTLELGDSALYLCASSLGANGAFFGQGTRLTVV.

The chain is built from TRBV5-1 and TRBJ2-2; D uncertain. The length of the CDR3 is 15 residues. The germline CDR1 and CDR2 sequences are SGHRS and YFSETQ. The V gene lost 0 bases and the J gene lost 4 bases, with 10 bases spanning the gap. Here the CDR3 reads CASSLGGFGTGELFF. The CDR3 bases are TGCGCCAGCAGCTTGGGCGGTTTTGGCACCGGGGAGCTGTTTTTT.

The V gene is TRBV15, the J gene TRBJ1-2; D is ambiguous. Trimming removed 0 bases at V and 4 bases at J, with 12 bases between. The CDR3 extends over 15 amino acids. Looked up from germline, CDR1 is LNHNV and CDR2 is YYDKDF (reference sequence). This chain's CDR3 is CATSRDGQEAYGYTF. In DNA, the CDR3 is TGTGCCACCAGCAGAGACGGGCAGGAGGCCTATGGCTACACCTTC.

The V call is TRBV18, the J call TRBJ1-1; a weak D match, TRBD1 (5 bases). V lost 6 bases and J lost 6, with 14 bases in between. Per germline, CDR1 KGHSH and CDR2 LQKENI. The CDR3 sequence is 13 residues long. CDR3 DNA sequence: TGTGCCAGCTCTACCGACAGTCGGGCTGAAGCTTTCTTT. The encoded protein is CASSTDSRAEAFF.

The CDR3 sequence is CASNSPDRGRYEQYF. The CDR3 DNA sequence: TGTGCCAGCAACTCTCCGGACAGGGGAAGATACGAGCAGTACTTC. The chain uses TRBV9 and TRBJ2-7; the match to TRBD1 covers 9 bases. The CDR3 consists of 15 residues. In germline, CDR1 is SGDLS, CDR2 YYNGEE. V dropped 6 bases and J dropped 4; count of bases not matched to a gene: 11.

The genes are TRBV6-9 and TRBJ2-2; a possible D gene is TRBD2 (6 bases). The CDR3 has 16 residues. In germline, CDR1 is MNHGY, CDR2 SVAAGI. The V gene lost 0 bases and the J gene lost 1 base, with 9 bases spanning the gap. This CDR3 is CASSYSVGGNTGELFF. The CDR3 region has the DNA TGTGCCAGCAGTTATTCGGTCGGGGGGAACACCGGGGAGCTGTTTTTT.

The CDR3 coding sequence is TGCGCCAGCTCGAGTGTAAAAGCGGGGGGGGAGAACACTGAAGCTTTCTTT. This translates into CASSSVKAGGENTEAFF. The chain is built from TRBV5-1 and TRBJ1-1, with TRBD1 as a possible D gene (5 bases). Trimming shortened V by 7 bases and J by 1 base, and 23 bases separated the two germline ends. CDR1 is SGHRS, CDR2 YFSETQ, per germline. The CDR3 totals 17 residues.

The rearrangement joins TRBV5-6 to TRBJ1-3; tentatively, D is TRBD1 (5 bases). The CDR3 runs 16 residues. Germline V gene data show CDR1 as SGHDT and CDR2 as YYEEEE. Trimming took 2 bases from V and 3 from J, leaving 15 bases between them. The CDR3 here is CASSFPDSVLGNTIYF. CDR3 DNA: TGTGCCAGCAGCTTTCCCGACAGTGTGCTTGGAAACACCATATATTTT.

V gene TRBV7-9 combines with J gene TRBJ2-7, with TRBD1 as a possible D gene (6 bases). Between the trimmed V and J ends, which lost 3 bases and 6 bases, there was a span of 15 bases. This CDR3 has 14 residues. The germline CDR1 and CDR2 sequences are SEHNR and FQNEAQ (reference sequence). The DNA of the CDR3 is TGTGCCAGCAGCTTTTCACAGGGACCCCTCGAGCAGTACTTC. Translation: CASSFSQGPLEQYF.

The chain has TRBV30 and TRBJ1-4, with TRBD1 matching 9 bases. V shed 3 bases, J shed 7 bases, and the junction held 3 bases outside the gene matches. Per germline, CDR1 GTSNPN and CDR2 SVGIG (reference sequence). There are 13 residues in the CDR3. CDR3 DNA: TGTGCCTGGAGGGGACAGGGTGGTGAAAAACTGTTTTTT. It specifies CAWRGQGGEKLFF. Full variable domain (missing parts from reference TRBV30 and TRBJ1-4): SQTIHQWPATLVQPVGSPLSLECTVEGTSNPNLYWYRQAAGRGLQLLFYSVGIGQISSEVPQNLSASRPQDRQFILSSKKLLLSDSGFYLCAWRGQGGEKLFFGSGTQLSVL.

CDR3 sequence (DNA): TGTGCCAGCAGCTTGGAAGGGACAGGGGTCGGTGAGCAGTTCTTC. Protein product: CASSLEGTGVGEQFF. J is TRBJ2-1 and V is TRBV5-8; TRBD1 matches 10 bases. CDR1 is SGHTS, CDR2 YDEGEE, per germline. J lost 9 bases, V lost 0 bases, and 6 bases had no gene match. The CDR3 runs to 15 residues.

This clone was detected once. The chain links TRBV10-2 to TRBJ2-2, with 15 bases fitting TRBD2. Unmatched junction bases numbered 12, after V lost 6 bases and J lost 1 base. The CDR3 is 20 residues long. Germline CDR1 reads WSHSY; CDR2 reads SAAADI. The CDR3 loop reads CASRAGTSGGTTRNTGELFF. The CDR3 bases are TGCGCCAGCAGAGCCGGGACTAGCGGGGGGACGACCCGGAACACCGGGGAGCTGTTTTTT.

This sequence joins TRBV2 and TRBJ2-1; D remains unclear. CDR1 SNHLY and CDR2 FYNNEI come from the germline V gene. The CDR3 extends over 11 amino acids. V lost 4 bases and J lost 9, with 7 bases in between. The DNA for the CDR3 is TGTGCCAGCAGTGGCTTGGCTGAGCAGTTCTTC. It yields the protein CASSGLAEQFF.

CDR3 in DNA: TGTGCCAGCAGTTACCAGTCGGGAGGGGGAGATGGCTACACCTTC. This codes for CASSYQSGGGDGYTF. J is TRBJ1-2 and V is TRBV6-6, with a weak D call TRBD1 (6 bases). Trimming took off 2 bases at V and 6 bases at J, with 16 bases between the two ends. The germline V gene encodes CDR1 MNHNY and CDR2 SVGAGI (reference sequence). CDR3 length: 15 amino acids.

The rearrangement links TRBV15 to TRBJ2-7; tentative D call: TRBD2 (5 bases). CDR1 is LNHNV and CDR2 is YYDKDF in the germline V gene (reference sequence). Trimming shortened V by 0 bases and J by 7 bases, and 19 bases separated the two germline ends. There are 16 residues in the CDR3. The CDR3 loop is CATSRDGASGLGEQYF. The CDR3 DNA sequence: TGTGCCACCAGCAGAGACGGAGCCTCCGGACTGGGGGAGCAGTACTTC.

The CDR3 sequence is CAISGTSGGRTGELFF. The CDR3 DNA reads TGTGCCATCAGCGGGACTAGCGGGGGCCGCACCGGGGAGCTGTTTTTT. The J gene is TRBJ2-2, the V gene TRBV10-3, with 14 bases aligning to TRBD2. In germline, CDR1 is ENHRY, CDR2 SYGVKD. The CDR3 extends over 16 amino acids. J gave up 4 bases and V 6 bases, and 4 bases lay outside the gene matches.